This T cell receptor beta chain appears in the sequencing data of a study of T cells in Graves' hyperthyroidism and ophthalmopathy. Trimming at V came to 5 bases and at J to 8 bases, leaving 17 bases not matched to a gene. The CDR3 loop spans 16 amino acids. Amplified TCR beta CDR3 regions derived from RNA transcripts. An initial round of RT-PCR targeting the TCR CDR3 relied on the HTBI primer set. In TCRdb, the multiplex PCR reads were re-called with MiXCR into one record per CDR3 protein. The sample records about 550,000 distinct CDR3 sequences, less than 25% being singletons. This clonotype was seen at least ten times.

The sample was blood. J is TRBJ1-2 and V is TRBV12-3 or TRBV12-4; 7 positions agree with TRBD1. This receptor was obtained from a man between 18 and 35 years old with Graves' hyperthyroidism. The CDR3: CASSHLPGTATKGYTF. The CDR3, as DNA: TGTGCCAGCAGTCACCTGCCCGGGACAGCGACGAAAGGCTACACCTTC.